These 19 T cell receptor beta chains were sequenced from one sample in a study of blood T cell repertoires in COVID-19. The method was immunoSEQ multiplex PCR; TCRdb's version includes in-frame clones alone and lacks a portion of them. The data contain around 240,000 clones, about 90% of them seen just once; the ten biggest clones take up about 1.2%. The sequenced sample was PBMCs or T cells enriched from blood (not recorded which). Source of these receptors: a human donor in a cohort exposed to, infected with or recovered from COVID-19 (not recorded which). The donor label of this sample is uncertain.

The CDR3 bases are TGTGCCAGCAGTTTAGGGGGGGGAACCTACGAGCAGTACTTC. It is translated as CASSLGGGTYEQYF. V is TRBV27 and J is TRBJ2-7; 7 bases are shared with TRBD2. This CDR3 spans 14 amino acids. From germline, CDR1 is MNHEY and CDR2 SMNVEV (reference sequence). After removal of 2 bases from V and 2 bases from J, the junction contained 3 bases not matched to a gene.

The V gene is TRBV29-1, the J gene TRBJ2-3, with a tentative D call TRBD2 (7 bases). The CDR3 totals 14 residues. CDR1 is SQVTM, CDR2 ANQGSEA, per germline. V lost 4 bases and J 2 bases, leaving 13 bases between the germline ends. CDR3 amino acids: CSVGGGQITDTQYF. CDR3 sequence (DNA): TGCAGCGTTGGGGGGGGCCAGATCACAGATACGCAGTATTTT.

The chain recombines TRBV27 with TRBJ2-7; D gene uncertain. The ends were cut back, 5 bases at V and 0 bases at J, with 14 bases in the middle. CDR1 and CDR2 (germline): MNHEY, SMNVEV (reference sequence). The CDR3 has 15 residues. CDR3 nucleotides: TGTGCCAGCAGTCCCACACCAACCCCCTCCTACGAGCAGTACTTC. Translating gives CASSPTPTPSYEQYF.

This rearrangement joins TRBV7-3 to TRBJ2-1; the D gene is possibly TRBD1 (6 bases). This CDR3 comprises 15 residues. The V gene lost 5 bases and the J gene lost 7 bases, with 18 bases spanning the gap. Germline CDR1 SGHTA, CDR2 FQGTGA. The CDR3 DNA is TGTGCCAGCAGCCTGTCGAGGTGGGGGCGGAATGAGCAGTTCTTC. Translation: CASSLSRWGRNEQFF. The variable domain in full, completed from reference TRBV7-3 and TRBJ2-1, reads GAGVSQTPSNKVTEKGKYVELRCDPISGHTALYWYRQSLGQGPEFLIYFQGTGAADDSGLPNDRFFAVRPEGSVSTLKIQRTERGDSAVYLCASSLSRWGRNEQFFGPGTRLTVL.

This rearrangement joins TRBV4-1 to TRBJ1-1; TRBD1 matches at 8 bases. Germline V CDR1 and CDR2: MGHRA, YSYEKL. The CDR3 has 15 amino acids. The J segment lost 5 bases and the V segment lost 0 bases, leaving 5 bases of the junction unmatched. The CDR3 nucleotides read TGCGCCAGCAGCCAAGATGAACAGGGGGATACTGAAGCTTTCTTT. Its translation: CASSQDEQGDTEAFF.

The chain recombines TRBV6-5 with TRBJ2-3; a possible D gene is TRBD2 (5 bases). Germline CDR1 reads MNHEY; CDR2 reads SVGAGI. CDR3 length: 11 residues. The V gene lost 6 bases and the J gene lost 8 bases, with 9 bases spanning the gap. CDR3 nucleotides: TGTGCCAGCAGAGATGCGGGTACGCAGTATTTT. Amino acid sequence: CASRDAGTQYF.

This clone was detected once. The rearrangement uses TRBV20-1 and TRBJ2-7, with 8 positions matching TRBD2. The CDR3 has 13 residues. Germline CDR1 and CDR2: DFQATT and SNEGSKA (reference sequence). V lost 3 bases to trimming and J lost 7 bases; unmatched junction nucleotides: 8. The CDR3 sequence: CSASSSGGLEQYF. The CDR3 DNA reads as TGCAGTGCTAGTTCAAGCGGGGGTCTAGAGCAGTACTTC.

The chain joins TRBV18 to TRBJ2-2; 8 nucleotides line up with TRBD1. Germline loops: CDR1 KGHSH, CDR2 LQKENI. Trimming cost V 3 bases and J 7 bases; bases outside gene matches: 7. CDR3 size: 15 residues. CDR3 in amino acids: CASSPQGAKNGELFF. The CDR3 DNA reads as TGTGCCAGCTCACCGCAGGGGGCGAAGAACGGGGAGCTGTTTTTT.

This clone was found once. The gene calls are TRBV2 and TRBJ2-1; perhaps TRBD1 as D (5 bases). V was trimmed by 6 bases and J by 4 bases, leaving 16 bases between them. The CDR3 contains 15 residues. Germline CDR1 reads SNHLY; CDR2 reads FYNNEI. As DNA, the CDR3 is TGTGCCAGCAGGTCCACCCAGACAGATTACAATGAGCAGTTCTTC. Encoded protein: CASRSTQTDYNEQFF.

This chain uses TRBV11-1 with TRBJ1-2; D not resolved. CDR1 SGHAT and CDR2 FQDESV come from the germline V gene (reference sequence). The length of the CDR3 is 14 residues. With 8 bases removed from V and 4 bases from J, the gap between germline ends came to 17 bases. CDR3 bases: TGTGCCAGCCATAATTTAGAGGACTTCTATGGCTACACCTTC. Its protein is CASHNLEDFYGYTF.

The J gene is TRBJ2-7, the V gene TRBV6-1; TRBD1 matches at 12 bases. CDR1 is MNHNS, CDR2 SASEGT, per germline. Trimming at V came to 2 bases and at J to 3 bases, leaving 8 bases not matched to a gene. This CDR3 contains 17 residues. The CDR3 DNA reads TGTGCCAGCAGTGAAAAGGGACAGGGGGCTATAAGCTACGAGCAGTACTTC. This sequence encodes CASSEKGQGAISYEQYF.

The gene calls are TRBV11-2 and TRBJ2-1; 10 positions agree with TRBD1. Looked up from germline, CDR1 is SGHAT and CDR2 is FQNNGV. The J segment lost 4 bases and the V segment lost 5 bases, leaving 5 bases of the junction unmatched. The CDR3 runs to 15 residues. For the CDR3, the DNA is TGTGCCAGCAGCCCCGGGACAGGGGCTTACAATGAGCAGTTCTTC. Translated, it gives CASSPGTGAYNEQFF.

The gene calls are TRBV2 and TRBJ2-1; 11 bases fit TRBD2. This CDR3 has 16 residues. CDR1 is SNHLY, CDR2 FYNNEI, per germline. J gave up 5 bases and V 1 base, and 4 bases lay outside the gene matches. This chain's CDR3 is CASSEGVAGGDNEQFF. As DNA, the CDR3 is TGTGCCAGCAGTGAAGGGGTAGCGGGGGGGGACAATGAGCAGTTCTTC.

This sequence joins TRBV6-5 and TRBJ1-6; 7 nucleotides line up with TRBD1. Germline lookup yields CDR1 MNHEY and CDR2 SVGAGI. The junction had 4 bases not matched to a gene; V was cut back by 6 bases and J by 8 bases. The CDR3 is made up of 13 amino acids. The CDR3 loop reads CASSPGGYSPLHF. As DNA, the CDR3 is TGTGCCAGCAGCCCAGGGGGTTATTCACCCCTCCACTTT.

V gene TRBV4-2 combines with J gene TRBJ2-1, with a possible D match to TRBD1 (6 bases). V was clipped by 1 base and J by 1 base, with 11 bases between them. The CDR3 loop spans 16 amino acids. Germline V CDR1 and CDR2: LGHNA, YNFKEQ. The CDR3 here is CASSQVGGRSYNEQFF. For the CDR3, the DNA is TGTGCCAGCAGCCAAGTAGGGGGTAGGTCCTACAATGAGCAGTTCTTC.

The chain employs TRBV11-3 and TRBJ2-2; 10 bases are a match to TRBD1. The CDR3 loop spans 15 amino acids. V was pared by 4 bases and J by 5 bases, with 4 bases of the junction left unmatched. Germline V gene sequence: CDR1 SGHNT, CDR2 YENEEA. The CDR3 sequence is CASSWGQGRTGELFF. The DNA of the CDR3 is TGTGCCAGCAGCTGGGGACAGGGGAGGACCGGGGAGCTGTTTTTT.

In its sample, this clone was seen once. The chain carries TRBV7-9 and TRBJ2-1, with 9 nucleotides matching TRBD2. The CDR3 length is 16 residues. Trimming took 4 bases from V and 1 from J; bases not matched to a gene: 5. The germline V gene encodes CDR1 SEHNR and CDR2 FQNEAQ (reference sequence). This CDR3 is CASSSLSGGSYNEQFF. The CDR3 coding sequence is TGTGCCAGCAGCTCCCTCAGCGGGGGGTCCTACAATGAGCAGTTCTTC.

The V and J genes are TRBV30 and TRBJ2-3; 7 nucleotides agree with TRBD2. With 5 bases clipped from V and 6 bases from J, the junction kept 5 bases outside the gene matches. Germline V gives CDR1 GTSNPN, CDR2 SVGIG (reference sequence). This CDR3 region has 12 residues. DNA of the CDR3: TGTGCCTGGGGTCCCGGGGGGGATACGCAGTATTTT. Its translation: CAWGPGGDTQYF. The whole variable domain, remainder taken from reference TRBV30 and TRBJ2-3, is SQTIHQWPATLVQPVGSPLSLECTVEGTSNPNLYWYRQAAGRGLQLLFYSVGIGQISSEVPQNLSASRPQDRQFILSSKKLLLSDSGFYLCAWGPGGDTQYFGPGTRLTVL.

The chain carries TRBV6-5 and TRBJ1-5; a weak D match, TRBD1 (6 bases). V was cut by 6 bases and J by 5 bases, with 11 bases left in between. The CDR3 has 13 amino acids. Germline V gene lookup returns CDR1 MNHEY and CDR2 SVGAGI. The DNA for the CDR3 is TGTGCCAGCAGCCTAGGGGGGGATCAGCCCCAGCATTTT. Protein: CASSLGGDQPQHF.